This T cell receptor (beta chain) was identified during a study of CD4 T cells in relation to SARS-CoV-2 and coronaviruses. Study background: The HLA restriction of the shared crossreactive spike epitopes was mapped.

The unexposed donors gave CD4+ T cells in 2011-2018, prior to COVID-19. After about 11 days of culture, CD4+ T cells were isolated. PBMCs were plated at roughly 2 million per well in IL-2-containing medium. Fresh IL-2 medium replaced half the medium on days 3 and 7. CDR1 SGHTA and CDR2 FQGNSA come from the germline V gene. Trimming took off 5 bases at V and 2 bases at J, with 9 bases between the two ends. CDR3 length: 13 amino acids. The data were produced by immunoSEQ multiplex PCR, yet TCRdb's version contains in-frame clones alone and is incomplete. The sample carries some 30,000 clones, 70% to 80% recorded once. Details on this clone: The target antigen is unknown.

This chain links TRBV7-2 with TRBJ2-5, with D unclear. The clonotype was recovered from a human donor in good health. Sequenced sample: CD4+ T cells from PBMCs, cultured in vitro. The CDR3, as DNA: TGTGCCAGCAGCCCCGGAGCACAAGAGACCCAGTACTTC. This sequence encodes CASSPGAQETQYF.